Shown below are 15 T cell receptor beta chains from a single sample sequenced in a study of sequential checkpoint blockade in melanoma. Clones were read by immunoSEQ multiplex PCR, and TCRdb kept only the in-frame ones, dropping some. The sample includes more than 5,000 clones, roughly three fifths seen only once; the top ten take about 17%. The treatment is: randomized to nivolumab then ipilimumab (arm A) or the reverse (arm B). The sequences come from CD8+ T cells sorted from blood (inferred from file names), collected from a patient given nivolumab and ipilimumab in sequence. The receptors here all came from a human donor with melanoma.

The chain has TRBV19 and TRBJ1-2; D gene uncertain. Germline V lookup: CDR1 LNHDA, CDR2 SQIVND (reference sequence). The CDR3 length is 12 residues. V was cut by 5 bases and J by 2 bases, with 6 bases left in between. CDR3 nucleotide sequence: TGTGCCAGTAGTCCGAGAAACTATGGCTACACCTTC. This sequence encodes CASSPRNYGYTF.

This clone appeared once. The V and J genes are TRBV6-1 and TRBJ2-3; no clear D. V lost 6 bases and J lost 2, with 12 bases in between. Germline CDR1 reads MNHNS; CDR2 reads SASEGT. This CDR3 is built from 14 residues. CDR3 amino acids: CASRGIPHTDTQYF. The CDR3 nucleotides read TGTGCCAGCAGGGGCATCCCCCACACAGATACGCAGTATTTT.

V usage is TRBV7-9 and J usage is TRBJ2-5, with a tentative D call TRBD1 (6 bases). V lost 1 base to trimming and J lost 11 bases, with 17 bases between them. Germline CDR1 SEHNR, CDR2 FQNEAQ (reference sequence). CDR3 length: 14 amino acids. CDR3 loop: CASSLDWGTREQYF. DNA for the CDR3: TGTGCCAGCAGCTTAGACTGGGGGACAAGGGAGCAGTACTTC.

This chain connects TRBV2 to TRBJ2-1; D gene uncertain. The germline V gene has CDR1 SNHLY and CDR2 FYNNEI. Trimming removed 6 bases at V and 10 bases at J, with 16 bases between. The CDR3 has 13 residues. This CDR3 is CASSRPYLGEQFF. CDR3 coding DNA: TGTGCCAGCAGCCGCCCATACCTCGGGGAGCAGTTCTTC.

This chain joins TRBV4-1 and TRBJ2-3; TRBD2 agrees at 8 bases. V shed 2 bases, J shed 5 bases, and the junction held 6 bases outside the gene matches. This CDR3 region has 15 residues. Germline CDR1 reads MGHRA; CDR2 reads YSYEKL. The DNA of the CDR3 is TGCGCCAGCAGCCAAATAGCGGGAAGGGGAGATACGCAGTATTTT. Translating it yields CASSQIAGRGDTQYF.

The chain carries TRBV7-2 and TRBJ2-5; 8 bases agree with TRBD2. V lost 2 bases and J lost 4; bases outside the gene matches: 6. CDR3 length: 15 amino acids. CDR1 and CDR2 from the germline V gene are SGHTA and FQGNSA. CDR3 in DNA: TGTGCCAGCAGCTTATTACGGGGGGGATCAGAGACCCAGTACTTC. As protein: CASSLLRGGSETQYF.

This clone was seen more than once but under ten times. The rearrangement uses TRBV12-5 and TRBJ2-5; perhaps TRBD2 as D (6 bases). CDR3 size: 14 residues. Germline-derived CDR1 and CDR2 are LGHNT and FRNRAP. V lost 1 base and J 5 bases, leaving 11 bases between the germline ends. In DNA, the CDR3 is TGTGCTAGTGGTTTGGCGATTGGGAGGGAGACCCAGTACTTC. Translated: CASGLAIGRETQYF.

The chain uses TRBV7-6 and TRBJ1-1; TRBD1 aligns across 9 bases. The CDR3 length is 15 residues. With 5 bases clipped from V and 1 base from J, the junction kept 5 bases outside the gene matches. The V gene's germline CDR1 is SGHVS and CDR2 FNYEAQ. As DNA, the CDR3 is TGTGCCAGCAGCGCGGGACAGGGAACGAACACTGAAGCTTTCTTT. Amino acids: CASSAGQGTNTEAFF.

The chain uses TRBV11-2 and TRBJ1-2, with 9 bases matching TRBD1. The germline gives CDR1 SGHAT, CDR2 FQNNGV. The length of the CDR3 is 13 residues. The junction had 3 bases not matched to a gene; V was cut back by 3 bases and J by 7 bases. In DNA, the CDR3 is TGTGCCAGCAGCTTGGGGACAGGGAGTGGCTACACCTTC. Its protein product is CASSLGTGSGYTF.

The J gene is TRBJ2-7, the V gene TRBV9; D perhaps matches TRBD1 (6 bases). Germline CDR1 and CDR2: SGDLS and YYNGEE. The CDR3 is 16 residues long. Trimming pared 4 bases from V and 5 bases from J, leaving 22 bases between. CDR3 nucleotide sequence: TGTGCCAGCAGCCCGAACCGGGACAAAATCCCCCACGAGCAGTACTTC. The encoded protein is CASSPNRDKIPHEQYF.

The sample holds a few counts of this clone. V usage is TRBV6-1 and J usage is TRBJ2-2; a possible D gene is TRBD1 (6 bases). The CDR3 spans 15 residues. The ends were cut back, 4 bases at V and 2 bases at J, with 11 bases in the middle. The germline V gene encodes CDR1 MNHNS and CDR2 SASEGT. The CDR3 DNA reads TGTGCCAGCAGTGGGACAGATACTAACACCGGGGAGCTGTTTTTT. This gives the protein CASSGTDTNTGELFF.

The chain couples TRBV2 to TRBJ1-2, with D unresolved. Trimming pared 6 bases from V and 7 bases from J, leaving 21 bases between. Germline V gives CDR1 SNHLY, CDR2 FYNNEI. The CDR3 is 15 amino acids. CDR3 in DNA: TGTGCCAGCAGCCAAGCCCTCACCGACATCTTTGGCTACACCTTC. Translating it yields CASSQALTDIFGYTF.

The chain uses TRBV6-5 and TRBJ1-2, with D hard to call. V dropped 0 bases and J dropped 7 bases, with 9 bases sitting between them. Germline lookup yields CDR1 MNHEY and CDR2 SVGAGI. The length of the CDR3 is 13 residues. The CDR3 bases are TGTGCCAGCAGTTACTCGGGAGGCGGTGGCTACACCTTC. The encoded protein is CASSYSGGGGYTF.

For the CDR3, the DNA is TGTGCCAGCACCAGATTAGCCGGAGGGAATGGTGAGCAGTTCTTC. It is translated as CASTRLAGGNGEQFF. V and J are TRBV6-4 and TRBJ2-1, with D possibly matching TRBD2 (6 bases). The length of the CDR3 is 15 residues. Trimming took 7 bases from V and 9 from J, leaving 22 bases between them. Germline V gene lookup returns CDR1 MRHNA and CDR2 SNTAGT.

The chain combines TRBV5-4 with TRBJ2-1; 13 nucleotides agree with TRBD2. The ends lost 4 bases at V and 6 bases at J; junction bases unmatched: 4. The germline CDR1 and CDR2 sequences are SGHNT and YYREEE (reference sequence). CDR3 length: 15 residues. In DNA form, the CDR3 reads TGTGCCAGCAGCCACGGGACTAGCGGGGCCAATGAGCAGTTCTTC. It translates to CASSHGTSGANEQFF.